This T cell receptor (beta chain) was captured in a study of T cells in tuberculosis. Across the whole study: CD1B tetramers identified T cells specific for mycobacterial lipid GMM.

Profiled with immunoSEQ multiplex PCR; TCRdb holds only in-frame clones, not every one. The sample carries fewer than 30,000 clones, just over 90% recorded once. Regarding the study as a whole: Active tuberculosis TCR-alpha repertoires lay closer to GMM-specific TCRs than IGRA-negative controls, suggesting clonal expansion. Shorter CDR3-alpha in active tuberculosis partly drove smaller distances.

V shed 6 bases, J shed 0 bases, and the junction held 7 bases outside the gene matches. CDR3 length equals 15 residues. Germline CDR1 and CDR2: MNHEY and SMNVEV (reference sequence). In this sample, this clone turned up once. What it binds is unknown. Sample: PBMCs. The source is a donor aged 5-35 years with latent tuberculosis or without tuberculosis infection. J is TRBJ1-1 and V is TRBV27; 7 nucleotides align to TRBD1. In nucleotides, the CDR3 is TGTGCCAGCAGGACCCGACAGGGTTTGAACACTGAAGCTTTCTTT. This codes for CASRTRQGLNTEAFF.